This is a list of T cell receptor beta chains from one sample in a study of response to subunit inactivated influenza vaccine. TCRdb recomputed calls from the RT-PCR reads with MiXCR, one row per CDR3 protein. The repertoire includes around 320,000 distinct CDR3 sequences, approximately 23% of them detected once, and about 9.3% sits in the top ten. The source was PBMCs from blood, collected 21 months after vaccination. These receptors all stem from a man aged 50-75 years who received an inactivated influenza vaccine. CDR3s include the opening cysteine and the closing phenylalanine or tryptophan. D genes are given only for firm matches. The size field is filled for only some rows; it gives once, few, many or a size class.

J gene: TRBJ2-2; CDR3 length: 16; V gene: TRBV11-2; D gene: TRBD1; clone size: .; CDR3 DNA: TGTGCCAGCAGCTTAGCGGGACAGGGGAACACCGGGGAGCTGTTTTTT; CDR3 protein: CASSLAGQGNTGELFF
J gene: TRBJ1-1; CDR3 length: 13; V gene: TRBV6-6; D gene: TRBD1; clone size: many; CDR3 DNA: TGTGCCAGCATTAAGGACAGGGACACTGAAGCTTTCTTT; CDR3 protein: CASIKDRDTEAFF
J gene: TRBJ2-7; CDR3 length: 16; V gene: TRBV28; D gene: TRBD1; clone size: few; CDR3 DNA: TGTGCCAGCAGTTTATATGGGCCAGGGGGCGCCTACGAGCAGTACTTC; CDR3 protein: CASSLYGPGGAYEQYF
J gene: TRBJ2-5; CDR3 length: 13; V gene: TRBV15; D gene: .; clone size: .; CDR3 DNA: TGTGCCACCGGTCGGGTAGATGGAGAGACCCAGTACTTC; CDR3 protein: CATGRVDGETQYF
J gene: TRBJ2-7; CDR3 length: 13; V gene: TRBV20-1; D gene: TRBD2; clone size: .; CDR3 DNA: TGCAGTGCTTGGACTAGCGGACAATACGAGCAGTACTTC; CDR3 protein: CSAWTSGQYEQYF
J gene: TRBJ2-2; CDR3 length: 16; V gene: TRBV7-6; D gene: TRBD1; clone size: few; CDR3 DNA: TGTGCCAGCAGCGCACAGACAGGGTATGACACCGGGGAGCTGTTTTTT; CDR3 protein: CASSAQTGYDTGELFF
J gene: TRBJ1-5; CDR3 length: 17; V gene: TRBV3-1; D gene: .; clone size: .; CDR3 DNA: TGTGCCAGCAGCCAAGGGTACTCCATCGGGAACAATCAGCCCCAGCATTTT; CDR3 protein: CASSQGYSIGNNQPQHF
J gene: TRBJ1-5; CDR3 length: 14; V gene: TRBV15; D gene: .; clone size: few; CDR3 DNA: TGTGCCACCAGCAGAGTGCGGGGGGCTCAGCCCCAGCATTTT; CDR3 protein: CATSRVRGAQPQHF
J gene: TRBJ1-5; CDR3 length: 14; V gene: TRBV19; D gene: TRBD1; clone size: .; CDR3 DNA: TGTGCCAGTAGTATCGGGACAGGTGGGCAGCCCCAGCATTTT; CDR3 protein: CASSIGTGGQPQHF
J gene: TRBJ2-5; CDR3 length: 15; V gene: TRBV6-5; D gene: .; clone size: .; CDR3 DNA: TGTGCCAGCAGTTCTAAAGGCAGGGGAAGAGAGACCCAGTACTTC; CDR3 protein: CASSSKGRGRETQYF
J gene: TRBJ1-1; CDR3 length: 15; V gene: TRBV12-3/TRBV12-4; D gene: .; clone size: .; CDR3 DNA: TGTGCCAGCAGTTTTTACGGGGCGCGGAGCACTGAAGCTTTCTTT; CDR3 protein: CASSFYGARSTEAFF
J gene: TRBJ2-3; CDR3 length: 14; V gene: TRBV10-3; D gene: .; clone size: .; CDR3 DNA: TGTGCCTCCAGAGTGGGGGGGCCCGCAGATACGCAGTATTTT; CDR3 protein: CASRVGGPADTQYF
J gene: TRBJ2-1; CDR3 length: 14; V gene: TRBV19; D gene: TRBD1; clone size: .; CDR3 DNA: TGTGCCAGTAGTATTATGAACAGCCAGGGGGCAAAGTTCTTC; CDR3 protein: CASSIMNSQGAKFF
J gene: TRBJ2-7; CDR3 length: 13; V gene: TRBV15; D gene: .; clone size: .; CDR3 DNA: TGTGCCACCAGCAGAGCGCTAGCCTCCGAGCAGTACTTC; CDR3 protein: CATSRALASEQYF
J gene: TRBJ1-2; CDR3 length: 14; V gene: TRBV2; D gene: .; clone size: few; CDR3 DNA: TGTGCCAGCAGGGAGGAGGGAGAGGCTTATGGCTACACCTTC; CDR3 protein: CASREEGEAYGYTF
J gene: TRBJ2-1; CDR3 length: 14; V gene: TRBV6-1; D gene: TRBD2; clone size: .; CDR3 DNA: TGTGCCAGCAAGACTAGCGGGGGATACAATGAGCAGTTCTTC; CDR3 protein: CASKTSGGYNEQFF
J gene: TRBJ1-4; CDR3 length: 16; V gene: TRBV7-2; D gene: .; clone size: .; CDR3 DNA: TGTGCCAGCAGCTCCGGTGCATCTGCAACTAATGAAAAACTGTTTTTT; CDR3 protein: CASSSGASATNEKLFF
J gene: TRBJ2-1; CDR3 length: 16; V gene: TRBV2; D gene: TRBD2; clone size: .; CDR3 DNA: TGTGCCAGCAGTGGCCAGAATAGCGGGAGGTACAATGAGCAGTTCTTC; CDR3 protein: CASSGQNSGRYNEQFF
J gene: TRBJ1-5; CDR3 length: 16; V gene: TRBV12-3/TRBV12-4; D gene: TRBD1; clone size: .; CDR3 DNA: TGTGCCAGCAGTAGCCCAGGGGGCGCCGGCAATCAGCCCCAGCATTTT; CDR3 protein: CASSSPGGAGNQPQHF
J gene: TRBJ1-5; CDR3 length: 15; V gene: TRBV5-1; D gene: .; clone size: many; CDR3 DNA: TGCGCCAGCAGCTTGGCGGGGTTAAGGAATCAGCCCCAGCATTTT; CDR3 protein: CASSLAGLRNQPQHF
J gene: TRBJ2-1; CDR3 length: 16; V gene: TRBV20-1; D gene: .; clone size: .; CDR3 DNA: TGCAGTGCTAGCGACCCCGGGCGTTGGGGCTACAATGAGCAGTTCTTC; CDR3 protein: CSASDPGRWGYNEQFF
J gene: TRBJ2-4; CDR3 length: 15; V gene: TRBV20-1; D gene: .; clone size: .; CDR3 DNA: TGCAGTGCCCCCTTTGGAGGGGCGACCAAAAACATTCAGTACTTC; CDR3 protein: CSAPFGGATKNIQYF
J gene: TRBJ2-1; CDR3 length: 15; V gene: TRBV20-1; D gene: .; clone size: few; CDR3 DNA: TGCAGTGCTAAACGGAGGGGCCCCTTATTCAATGAGCAGTTCTTC; CDR3 protein: CSAKRRGPLFNEQFF
J gene: TRBJ1-5; CDR3 length: 14; V gene: TRBV20-1; D gene: .; clone size: many; CDR3 DNA: TGCAGTGCTAGCCTCGGGGGTAGCAATCAGCCCCAGCATTTT; CDR3 protein: CSASLGGSNQPQHF
J gene: TRBJ2-5; CDR3 length: 16; V gene: TRBV20-1; D gene: .; clone size: few; CDR3 DNA: TGCAGTGCTAGAGATTACACAGGGTCGGTCCAAGAGACCCAGTACTTC; CDR3 protein: CSARDYTGSVQETQYF
J gene: TRBJ2-7; CDR3 length: 13; V gene: TRBV27; D gene: .; clone size: few; CDR3 DNA: TGTGCCAGCAGTTTTTTCGCGACAGGCGAGCAGTACTTC; CDR3 protein: CASSFFATGEQYF
J gene: TRBJ1-1; CDR3 length: 14; V gene: TRBV12-3/TRBV12-4; D gene: TRBD1; clone size: few; CDR3 DNA: TGTGCCAGCACCGCCAAAGTCCACAGGGGGCAAGCTTTCTTT; CDR3 protein: CASTAKVHRGQAFF
J gene: TRBJ2-7; CDR3 length: 14; V gene: TRBV27; D gene: TRBD2; clone size: .; CDR3 DNA: TGTGCCAGCAGTTTTGCGGGAGAGTTCCACGAGCAGTACTTC; CDR3 protein: CASSFAGEFHEQYF
J gene: TRBJ1-6; CDR3 length: 14; V gene: TRBV12-3/TRBV12-4; D gene: .; clone size: few; CDR3 DNA: TGTGCCAGCAGTGGGAGGGGTGGTAATTCACCCCTCCACTTT; CDR3 protein: CASSGRGGNSPLHF
J gene: TRBJ1-2; CDR3 length: 13; V gene: TRBV19; D gene: .; clone size: few; CDR3 DNA: TGTGCCAGTAGTAATCGTTCGAACTATGGCTACACCTTC; CDR3 protein: CASSNRSNYGYTF
J gene: TRBJ2-7; CDR3 length: 17; V gene: TRBV24-1; D gene: .; clone size: few; CDR3 DNA: TGTGCCACCAGTGAAGAAAGGGACCGCCCCATATACTACGAGCAGTACTTC; CDR3 protein: CATSEERDRPIYYEQYF
J gene: TRBJ2-2; CDR3 length: 13; V gene: TRBV20-1; D gene: .; clone size: few; CDR3 DNA: TGCAGTGCTTTTTGGCCGAACACCGGGGAGCTGTTTTTT; CDR3 protein: CSAFWPNTGELFF
J gene: TRBJ1-1; CDR3 length: 15; V gene: TRBV5-1; D gene: .; clone size: few; CDR3 DNA: TGCGCCAGCAGGTATGCAGGGGATAGTAATACTGAAGCTTTCTTT; CDR3 protein: CASRYAGDSNTEAFF
J gene: TRBJ1-3; CDR3 length: 13; V gene: TRBV12-3/TRBV12-4; D gene: .; clone size: many; CDR3 DNA: TGTGCCAGCAGTGCCGGGACCCTTAGCACCATATATTTT; CDR3 protein: CASSAGTLSTIYF
J gene: TRBJ2-1; CDR3 length: 13; V gene: TRBV4-3; D gene: .; clone size: .; CDR3 DNA: TGCGCCAGCAGCCAAGTTAGGTACAATGAGCAGTTCTTC; CDR3 protein: CASSQVRYNEQFF
J gene: TRBJ1-4; CDR3 length: 14; V gene: TRBV6-1; D gene: .; clone size: many; CDR3 DNA: TGTGCCAGCAGGGGACTTTTCCTTAATGAAAAACTGTTTTTT; CDR3 protein: CASRGLFLNEKLFF
J gene: TRBJ1-4; CDR3 length: 14; V gene: TRBV7-2; D gene: .; clone size: few; CDR3 DNA: TGTGCCAGCAGCTCACAGGGAGGGGATGAAAAACTGTTTTTT; CDR3 protein: CASSSQGGDEKLFF